This TCR beta chain emerged from a study of Ad26.COV2.S vaccination and SARS-CoV-2 variants. Study summary: Among those in the COV1001 Ad26.COV2.S trial arm was the donor. The vaccine Ad26.COV2.S was put into the muscle once, or twice with 56 days between. Notes on the study in general: Once vaccination had occurred, spike-specific CD8+ and CD4+ T cell responses reportedly showed substantial breadth. Ad26.COV2.S recipients had broader spike-specific TCRs (P = 0.0014).

This sample's treatment: 15 to 20 received Ad26.COV2.S at low or high dose, single or two shots; five or six received placebo; per-sample allocation not given. The study sampled participants on day 63 after the first vaccine or placebo injection. As regards this clone: Antigen specificity is unknown.

The CDR3 loop spans 13 amino acids. The V gene end was trimmed by 10 bases and the J gene end by 0 bases; junction bases not matched to a gene: 5. Per germline, CDR1 SNHLY and CDR2 FYNNEI. Produced via immunoSEQ multiplex PCR; TCRdb's table is partial and in-frame only. Of about 400,000 clones in the sample, over 75% were seen once. Source: peripheral blood, taken in a trial of Ad26.COV2.S vaccine versus placebo. The TCR was taken from a person between 18 and 60 years old who received the Ad26.COV2.S COVID-19 vaccine or a placebo. The V and J genes are TRBV2 and TRBJ1-1; 7 bases line up with TRBD1. The DNA of the CDR3 is TGTGCCACCGAGAGGGGGCTGAACACTGAAGCTTTCTTT. This gives the protein CATERGLNTEAFF.